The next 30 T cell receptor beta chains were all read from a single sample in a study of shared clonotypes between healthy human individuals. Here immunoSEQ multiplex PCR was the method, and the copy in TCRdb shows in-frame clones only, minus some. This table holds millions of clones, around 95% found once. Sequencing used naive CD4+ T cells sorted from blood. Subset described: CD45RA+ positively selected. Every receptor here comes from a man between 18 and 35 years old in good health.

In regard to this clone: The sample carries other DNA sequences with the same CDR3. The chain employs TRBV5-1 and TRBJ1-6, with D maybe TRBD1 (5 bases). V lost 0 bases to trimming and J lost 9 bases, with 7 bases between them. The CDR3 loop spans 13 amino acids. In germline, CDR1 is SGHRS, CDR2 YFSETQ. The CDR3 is CASSLVGGSPLHF. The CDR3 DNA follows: TGCGCCAGCAGCTTGGTGGGGGGTTCACCCCTCCACTTT. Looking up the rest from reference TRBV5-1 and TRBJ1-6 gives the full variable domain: KAGVTQTPRYLIKTRGQQVTLSCSPISGHRSVSWYQQTPGQGLQFLFEYFSETQRNKGNFPGRFSGRQFSNSRSEMNVSTLELGDSALYLCASSLVGGSPLHFGNGTRLTVT.

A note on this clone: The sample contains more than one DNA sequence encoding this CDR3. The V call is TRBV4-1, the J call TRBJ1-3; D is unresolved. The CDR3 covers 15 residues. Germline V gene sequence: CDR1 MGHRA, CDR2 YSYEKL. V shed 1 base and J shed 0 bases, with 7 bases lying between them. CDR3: CASSQVAGSGNTIYF. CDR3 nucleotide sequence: TGCGCCAGCAGCCAAGTGGCAGGCTCTGGAAACACCATATATTTT.

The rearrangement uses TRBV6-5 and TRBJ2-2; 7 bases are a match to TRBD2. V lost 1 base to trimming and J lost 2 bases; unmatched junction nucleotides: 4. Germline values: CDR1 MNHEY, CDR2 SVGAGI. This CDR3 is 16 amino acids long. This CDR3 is CASSYLAGVNTGELFF. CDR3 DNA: TGTGCCAGCAGTTACTTGGCGGGAGTTAACACCGGGGAGCTGTTTTTT.

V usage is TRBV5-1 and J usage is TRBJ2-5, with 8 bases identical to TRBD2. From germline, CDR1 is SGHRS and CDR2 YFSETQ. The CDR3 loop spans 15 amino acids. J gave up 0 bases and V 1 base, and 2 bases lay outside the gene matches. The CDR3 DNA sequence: TGCGCCAGCAGCTTGCCCGGGGGGGACCAAGAGACCCAGTACTTC. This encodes CASSLPGGDQETQYF.

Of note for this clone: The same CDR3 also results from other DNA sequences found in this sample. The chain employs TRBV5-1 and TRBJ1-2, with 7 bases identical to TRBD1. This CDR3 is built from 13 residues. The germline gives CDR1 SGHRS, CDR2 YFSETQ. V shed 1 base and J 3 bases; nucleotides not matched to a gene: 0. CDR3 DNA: TGCGCCAGCAGCTTGACAGGGGACTATGGCTACACCTTC. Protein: CASSLTGDYGYTF.

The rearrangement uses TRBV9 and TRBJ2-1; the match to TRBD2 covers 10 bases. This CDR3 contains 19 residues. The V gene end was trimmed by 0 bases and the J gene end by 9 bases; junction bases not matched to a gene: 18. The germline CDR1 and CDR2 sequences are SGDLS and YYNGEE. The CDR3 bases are TGTGCCAGCAGCGTAGGAAGCGCAGGAACGCTAGCGGGAGACCCTGAGCAGTTCTTC. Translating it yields CASSVGSAGTLAGDPEQFF.

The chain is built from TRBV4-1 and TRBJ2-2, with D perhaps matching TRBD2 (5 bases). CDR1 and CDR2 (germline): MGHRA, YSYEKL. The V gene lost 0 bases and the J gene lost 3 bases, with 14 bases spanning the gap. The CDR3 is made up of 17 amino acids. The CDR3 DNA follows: TGCGCCAGCAGCCAAGATCGTGGGGAGACTTACACCGGGGAGCTGTTTTTT. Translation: CASSQDRGETYTGELFF.

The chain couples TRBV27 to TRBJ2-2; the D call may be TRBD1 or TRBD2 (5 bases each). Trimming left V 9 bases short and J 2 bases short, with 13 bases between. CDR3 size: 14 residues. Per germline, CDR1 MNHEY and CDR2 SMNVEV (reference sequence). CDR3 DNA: TGTGCCAGTGGGGCGGGCCGCAACACCGGGGAGCTGTTTTTT. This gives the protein CASGAGRNTGELFF.

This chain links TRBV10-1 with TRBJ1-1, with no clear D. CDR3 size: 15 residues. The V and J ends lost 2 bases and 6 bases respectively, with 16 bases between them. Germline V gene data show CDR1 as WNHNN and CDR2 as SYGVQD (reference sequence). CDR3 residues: CASSEGVPSIAEAFF. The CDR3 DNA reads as TGCGCCAGCAGTGAGGGGGTCCCATCTATCGCTGAAGCTTTCTTT.

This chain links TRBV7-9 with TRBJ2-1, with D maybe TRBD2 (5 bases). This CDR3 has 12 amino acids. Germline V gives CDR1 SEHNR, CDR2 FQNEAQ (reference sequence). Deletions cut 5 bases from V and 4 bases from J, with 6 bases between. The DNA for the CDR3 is TGTGCCAGCAGCCGGAGGTACAATGAGCAGTTCTTC. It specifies CASSRRYNEQFF.

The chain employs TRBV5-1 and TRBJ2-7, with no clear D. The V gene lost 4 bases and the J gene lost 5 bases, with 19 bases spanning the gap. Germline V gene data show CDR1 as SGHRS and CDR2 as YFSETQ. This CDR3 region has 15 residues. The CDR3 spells CASSPRAPGGDEQYF. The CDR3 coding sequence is TGCGCCAGCAGCCCTCGGGCCCCGGGCGGCGACGAGCAGTACTTC.

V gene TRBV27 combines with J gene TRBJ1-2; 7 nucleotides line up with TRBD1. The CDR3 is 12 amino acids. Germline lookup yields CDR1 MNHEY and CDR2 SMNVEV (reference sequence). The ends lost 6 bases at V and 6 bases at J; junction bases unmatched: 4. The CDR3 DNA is TGTGCCAGCAGGAGGACAGGACATGGCTACACCTTC. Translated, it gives CASRRTGHGYTF.

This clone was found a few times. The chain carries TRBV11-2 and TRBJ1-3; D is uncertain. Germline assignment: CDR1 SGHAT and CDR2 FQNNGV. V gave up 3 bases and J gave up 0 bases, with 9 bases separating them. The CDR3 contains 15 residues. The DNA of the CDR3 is TGTGCCAGCAGCTTGGCACAAGCCTCTGGAAACACCATATATTTT. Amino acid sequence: CASSLAQASGNTIYF.

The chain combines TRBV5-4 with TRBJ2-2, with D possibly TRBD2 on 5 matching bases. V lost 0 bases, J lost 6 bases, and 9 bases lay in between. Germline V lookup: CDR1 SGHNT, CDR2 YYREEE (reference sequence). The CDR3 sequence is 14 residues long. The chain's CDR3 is CASSLVGSPGELFF. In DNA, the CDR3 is TGTGCCAGCAGCTTGGTAGGGAGTCCCGGGGAGCTGTTTTTT.

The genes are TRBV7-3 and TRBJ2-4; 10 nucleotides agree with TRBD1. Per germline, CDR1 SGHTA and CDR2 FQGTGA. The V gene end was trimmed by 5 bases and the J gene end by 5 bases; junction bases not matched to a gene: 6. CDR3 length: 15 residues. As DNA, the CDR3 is TGTGCCAGCAGCAAAACGACAGGGGGCCAAAACATTCAGTACTTC. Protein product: CASSKTTGGQNIQYF. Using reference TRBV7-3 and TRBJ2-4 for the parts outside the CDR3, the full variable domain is GAGVSQTPSNKVTEKGKYVELRCDPISGHTALYWYRQSLGQGPEFLIYFQGTGAADDSGLPNDRFFAVRPEGSVSTLKIQRTERGDSAVYLCASSKTTGGQNIQYFGAGTRLSVL.

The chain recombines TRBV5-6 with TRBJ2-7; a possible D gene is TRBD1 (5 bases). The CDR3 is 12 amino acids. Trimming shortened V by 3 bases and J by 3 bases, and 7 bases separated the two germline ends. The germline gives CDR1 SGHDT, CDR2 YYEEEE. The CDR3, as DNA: TGTGCCAGCAGCTGGCAGGGCTACGAGCAGTACTTC. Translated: CASSWQGYEQYF.

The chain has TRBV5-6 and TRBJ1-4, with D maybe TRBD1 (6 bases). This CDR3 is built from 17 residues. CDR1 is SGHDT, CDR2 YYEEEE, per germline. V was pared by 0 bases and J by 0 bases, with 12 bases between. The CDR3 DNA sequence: TGTGCCAGCAGCTTGGAGCGGGGGCGGGCAACTAATGAAAAACTGTTTTTT. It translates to CASSLERGRATNEKLFF.

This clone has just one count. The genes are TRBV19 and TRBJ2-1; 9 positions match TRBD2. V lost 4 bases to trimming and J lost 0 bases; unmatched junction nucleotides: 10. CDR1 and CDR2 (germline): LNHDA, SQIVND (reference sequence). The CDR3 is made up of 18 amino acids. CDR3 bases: TGTGCCAGTAGTAAGGTGGCTAGCGGGAAAAGCTCCTACAATGAGCAGTTCTTC. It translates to CASSKVASGKSSYNEQFF.

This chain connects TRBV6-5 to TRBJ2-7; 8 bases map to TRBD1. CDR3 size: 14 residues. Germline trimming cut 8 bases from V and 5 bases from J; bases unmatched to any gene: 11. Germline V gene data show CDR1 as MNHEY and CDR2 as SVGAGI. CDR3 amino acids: CASAAPGGRNEQYF. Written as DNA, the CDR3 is TGTGCCAGCGCCGCTCCAGGGGGCCGCAACGAGCAGTACTTC.

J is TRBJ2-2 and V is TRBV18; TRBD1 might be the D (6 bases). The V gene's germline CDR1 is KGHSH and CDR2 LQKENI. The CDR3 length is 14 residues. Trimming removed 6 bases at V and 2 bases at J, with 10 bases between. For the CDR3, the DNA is TGTGCCAGCTCCCTACAGGGTAACACCGGGGAGCTGTTTTTT. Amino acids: CASSLQGNTGELFF.

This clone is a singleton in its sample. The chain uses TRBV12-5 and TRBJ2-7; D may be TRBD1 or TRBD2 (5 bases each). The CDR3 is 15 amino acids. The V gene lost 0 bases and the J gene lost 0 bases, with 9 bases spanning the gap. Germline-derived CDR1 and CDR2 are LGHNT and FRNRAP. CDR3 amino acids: CASGLVGPSSYEQYF. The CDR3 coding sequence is TGTGCTAGTGGTTTGGTGGGACCGAGCTCCTACGAGCAGTACTTC.

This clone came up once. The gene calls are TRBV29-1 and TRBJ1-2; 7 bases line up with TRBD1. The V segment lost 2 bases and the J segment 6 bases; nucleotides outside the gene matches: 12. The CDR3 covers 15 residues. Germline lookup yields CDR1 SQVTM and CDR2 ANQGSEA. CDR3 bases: TGCAGCGTTGAATTAGTTCTGACAGGGATTAATGGCTACACCTTC. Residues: CSVELVLTGINGYTF.

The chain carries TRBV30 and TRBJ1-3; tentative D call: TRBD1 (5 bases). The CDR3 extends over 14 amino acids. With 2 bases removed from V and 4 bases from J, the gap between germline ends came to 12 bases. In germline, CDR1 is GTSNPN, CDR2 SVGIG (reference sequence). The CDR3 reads CAWSQGAAGNTIYF. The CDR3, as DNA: TGTGCCTGGAGTCAAGGGGCAGCAGGAAACACCATATATTTT. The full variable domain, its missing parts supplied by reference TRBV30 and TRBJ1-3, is SQTIHQWPATLVQPVGSPLSLECTVEGTSNPNLYWYRQAAGRGLQLLFYSVGIGQISSEVPQNLSASRPQDRQFILSSKKLLLSDSGFYLCAWSQGAAGNTIYFGEGSWLTVV.

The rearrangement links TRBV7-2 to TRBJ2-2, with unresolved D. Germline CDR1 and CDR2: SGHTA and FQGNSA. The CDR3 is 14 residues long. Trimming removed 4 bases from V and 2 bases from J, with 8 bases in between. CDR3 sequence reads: CASSWAYNTGELFF. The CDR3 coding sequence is TGTGCCAGCAGCTGGGCCTATAACACCGGGGAGCTGTTTTTT.

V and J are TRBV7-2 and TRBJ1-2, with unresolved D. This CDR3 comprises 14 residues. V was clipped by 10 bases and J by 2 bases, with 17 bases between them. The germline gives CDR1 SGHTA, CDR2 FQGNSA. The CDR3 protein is CATGGRIGNYGYTF. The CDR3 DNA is TGTGCCACGGGAGGGAGGATTGGAAACTATGGCTACACCTTC.

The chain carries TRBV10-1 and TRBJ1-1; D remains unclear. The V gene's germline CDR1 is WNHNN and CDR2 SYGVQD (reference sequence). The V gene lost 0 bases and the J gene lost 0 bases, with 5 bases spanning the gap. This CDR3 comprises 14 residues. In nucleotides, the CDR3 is TGCGCCAGCAGTGAGTCGGTGGTGAACACTGAAGCTTTCTTT. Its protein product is CASSESVVNTEAFF.

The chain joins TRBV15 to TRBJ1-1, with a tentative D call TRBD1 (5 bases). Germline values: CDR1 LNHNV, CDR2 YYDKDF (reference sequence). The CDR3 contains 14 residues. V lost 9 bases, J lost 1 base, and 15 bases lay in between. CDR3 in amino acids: CATAKTAWNTEAFF. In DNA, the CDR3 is TGTGCCACGGCTAAGACAGCGTGGAACACTGAAGCTTTCTTT.

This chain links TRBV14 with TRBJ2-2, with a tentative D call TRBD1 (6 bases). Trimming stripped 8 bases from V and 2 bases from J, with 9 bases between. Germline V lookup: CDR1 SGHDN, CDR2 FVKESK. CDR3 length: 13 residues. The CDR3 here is CASHRVNTGELFF. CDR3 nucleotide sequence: TGTGCCAGCCACAGGGTTAACACCGGGGAGCTGTTTTTT. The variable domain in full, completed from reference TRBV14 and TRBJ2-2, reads EAGVTQFPSHSVIEKGQTVTLRCDPISGHDNLYWYRRVMGKEIKFLLHFVKESKQDESGMPNNRFLAERTGGTYSTLKVQPAELEDSGVYFCASHRVNTGELFFGEGSRLTVL.

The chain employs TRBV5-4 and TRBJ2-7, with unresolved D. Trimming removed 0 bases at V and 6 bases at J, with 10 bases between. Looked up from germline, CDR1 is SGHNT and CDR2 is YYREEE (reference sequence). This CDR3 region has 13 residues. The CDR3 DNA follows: TGTGCCAGCAGCTTGGCCCCGCCCACCGAGCAGTACTTC. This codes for CASSLAPPTEQYF.

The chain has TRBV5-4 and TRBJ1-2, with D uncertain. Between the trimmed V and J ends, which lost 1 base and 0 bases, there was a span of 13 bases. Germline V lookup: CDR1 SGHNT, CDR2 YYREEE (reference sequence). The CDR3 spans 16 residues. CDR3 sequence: CASSLRTVASNYGYTF. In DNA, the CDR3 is TGTGCCAGCAGCTTGAGAACAGTTGCCTCTAACTATGGCTACACCTTC.